The present TCR beta chain was sequenced within a study of T-cell reconstitution after alpha-beta-depleted transplantation in children. The CDR3 length is 13 residues. Per the germline V gene, CDR1 is MNHEY and CDR2 is SVGEGT. Losses at the gene ends were 5 bases for V and 6 bases for J; bases not matched to a gene: 4. The table lists this clonotype with a few counts. As it was prepared, the TCRbeta library received unique molecular identifiers. One entry per CDR3 protein results from TCRdb running MiXCR on the PCR reads. The sample records roughly 300,000 distinct CDR3 sequences, over 9% being singletons.

The gene calls are TRBV6-2 or TRBV6-3 and TRBJ2-1; TRBD2 agrees at 7 bases. This TCR derives from a human donor who donated a stem cell graft to a child with acute lymphoblastic leukemia. This sample comprised PBMCs from the stem cell graft donor, obtained from the stem cell graft. CDR3 sequence: CASSQTSRNEQFF. The CDR3 DNA reads as TGTGCCAGCAGTCAGACTAGCCGCAATGAGCAGTTCTTC.